This T cell receptor (beta chain) was sequenced in a study of T cell changes during pregnancy in multiple sclerosis. This CDR3 region has 10 residues. Germline V lookup: CDR1 DFQATT, CDR2 SNEGSKA (reference sequence). Trimming cost V 6 bases and J 6 bases, with 9 bases left between them. TCRdb keeps only in-frame clones here, not all; method: immunoSEQ multiplex PCR. The sample consists of roughly 60,000 clones, about 93% of them appearing once. The input for sequencing was CD4+ T cells from peripheral blood mononuclear cells, taken before pregnancy. The sequence was obtained from a female donor with multiple sclerosis, enrolled in a pregnancy study. The chain couples TRBV20-1 to TRBJ2-7; D not resolved. The DNA of the CDR3 is TGCAGTGCCACCTTACTCGAGCAGTACTTC. It is translated as CSATLLEQYF.